These 28 T cell receptor beta chains originate from one sample sequenced in a study of blood T cell repertoires in COVID-19. TCRdb's copy holds only in-frame clones and misses some; the assay was immunoSEQ multiplex PCR. The table has 150,000 or so clones, around 89% seen once. Sequencing used peripheral blood. These receptor sequences come from a man aged 60 to 69 with active or convalescent COVID-19.

The chain joins TRBV9 to TRBJ1-3; D is uncertain. The germline V and J ends were trimmed by 4 bases and 3 bases, with 11 bases remaining between them. Germline V gene lookup returns CDR1 SGDLS and CDR2 YYNGEE. The CDR3 consists of 14 residues. The DNA of the CDR3 is TGTGCCAGCAGCCCCGACTGGAGTGGAAACACCATATATTTT. Its protein product is CASSPDWSGNTIYF.

The rearrangement links TRBV3-1 (or the pseudogene TRBV3-2) to TRBJ2-5; maybe TRBD1 (6 bases). Germline CDR1 is LGHDT and CDR2 is YNNKEL (reference sequence). The CDR3 has 18 residues. V shed 1 base and J shed 3 bases, with 21 bases lying between them. The DNA for the CDR3 is TGTGCCAGCAGCCAAGGAAGGCCAGGGGACAAGCATAAAGAGACCCAGTACTTC. It yields the protein CASSQGRPGDKHKETQYF.

The genes are TRBV6-5 and TRBJ2-3; perhaps TRBD2 as D (5 bases). V was shortened by 5 bases and J by 4 bases, with 16 bases between the two germline ends. Looked up from germline, CDR1 is MNHEY and CDR2 is SVGAGI. The CDR3 runs 15 residues. The CDR3, as DNA: TGTGCCAGCAGTACCGGGATAAGAGGGCCAGATACGCAGTATTTT. Protein sequence: CASSTGIRGPDTQYF.

The V and J genes are TRBV5-4 and TRBJ1-3; 11 positions match TRBD1. V gave up 0 bases and J gave up 8 bases; unmatched junction bases: 4. Germline V gene lookup returns CDR1 SGHNT and CDR2 YYREEE (reference sequence). The CDR3 is made up of 15 amino acids. CDR3 DNA: TGTGCCAGCAGCTTGGCAGGGACAGGGGGGGACACCATATATTTT. This codes for CASSLAGTGGDTIYF.

The chain has TRBV6-5 and TRBJ2-1; 8 bases line up with TRBD2. J was trimmed by 0 bases and V by 6 bases; bases with no gene match: 1. CDR1 is MNHEY and CDR2 is SVGAGI in the germline V gene. The CDR3 is 14 residues long. The DNA for the CDR3 is TGTGCCAGCAGCAGCGGGAGCTCCTACAATGAGCAGTTCTTC. This gives the protein CASSSGSSYNEQFF.

The V call is TRBV18, the J call TRBJ1-2; the D gene is possibly TRBD1 (6 bases). Trimming took 2 bases from V and 7 from J, leaving 14 bases between them. The CDR3 has 14 amino acids. The germline V gene has CDR1 KGHSH and CDR2 LQKENI. In DNA form, the CDR3 reads TGTGCCAGCTCACCAGGACAGCGTAAGACTGGCTACACCTTC. Its translation: CASSPGQRKTGYTF.

In nucleotides, the CDR3 is TGTGCCAGCAGTACCACGGGACAGGCGTCTGTGGCCCAGCATTTT. Protein product: CASSTTGQASVAQHF. The chain carries TRBV27 and TRBJ1-5; 8 bases fit TRBD1. CDR1 and CDR2 (germline): MNHEY, SMNVEV (reference sequence). The CDR3 runs to 15 residues. V lost 5 bases to trimming and J lost 11 bases; unmatched junction nucleotides: 14.

The rearrangement links TRBV28 to TRBJ1-3, with no clear D. The CDR3 consists of 17 residues. Germline assignment: CDR1 MDHEN and CDR2 SYDVKM. The V end was cut by 5 bases, the J end by 3 bases, with 20 bases between. The CDR3 DNA reads as TGTGCCAGCAGTGGTAGGTCACGAGGGAAATATGGAAACACCATATATTTT. Its protein is CASSGRSRGKYGNTIYF.

The V call is TRBV5-1, the J call TRBJ2-3; 10 positions match TRBD2. V was pared by 0 bases and J by 5 bases, with 9 bases of the junction left unmatched. The CDR3 contains 17 residues. Germline loops: CDR1 SGHRS, CDR2 YFSETQ. The CDR3 loop reads CASSLASSGGPGDTQYF. The CDR3 DNA is TGCGCCAGCAGCTTGGCTTCTAGCGGGGGACCAGGAGATACGCAGTATTTT.

This chain connects TRBV28 to TRBJ1-1; D is perhaps TRBD1 (5 bases). V was clipped by 2 bases and J by 1 base, with 8 bases between them. This CDR3 spans 14 amino acids. The germline gives CDR1 MDHEN, CDR2 SYDVKM. In nucleotides, the CDR3 is TGTGCCAGCAGTTTAAGGGGCCAGAACACTGAAGCTTTCTTT. Translation gives CASSLRGQNTEAFF.

This chain connects TRBV19 to TRBJ2-7; a possible D gene is TRBD1 (6 bases). CDR1 LNHDA and CDR2 SQIVND come from the germline V gene (reference sequence). Trimming took off 10 bases at V and 4 bases at J, with 20 bases between the two ends. The CDR3 sequence is 14 residues long. Here the CDR3 reads CATQEQGAGYEQYF. The CDR3 bases are TGTGCCACCCAAGAACAGGGCGCCGGGTACGAGCAGTACTTC.

The chain combines TRBV30 with TRBJ1-6; the D gene is possibly TRBD1 (5 bases). The CDR3 consists of 14 residues. Trimming took 2 bases from V and 7 from J, leaving 12 bases between them. Germline CDR1 is GTSNPN and CDR2 is SVGIG (reference sequence). CDR3 bases: TGTGCCTGGAGTAGGGGCTCTCAGAATTCACCCCTCCACTTT. Amino acid sequence: CAWSRGSQNSPLHF.

This clone was found once. The gene calls are TRBV7-3 and TRBJ2-7; 9 bases match TRBD2. CDR3 length: 17 amino acids. Trimming removed 4 bases from V and 4 bases from J; junction bases left unmatched: 14. The germline gives CDR1 SGHTA, CDR2 FQGTGA. This chain's CDR3 is CASSSKGGLAGHYEQYF. Here the CDR3 DNA reads TGTGCCAGCAGCTCAAAGGGGGGTCTAGCGGGGCATTACGAGCAGTACTTC. Based on the CDR3 plus reference TRBV7-3 and TRBJ2-7, the full variable domain is GAGVSQTPSNKVTEKGKYVELRCDPISGHTALYWYRQSLGQGPEFLIYFQGTGAADDSGLPNDRFFAVRPEGSVSTLKIQRTERGDSAVYLCASSSKGGLAGHYEQYFGPGTRLTVT.

This chain uses TRBV28 with TRBJ1-6; 8 bases agree with TRBD1. CDR3 size: 17 residues. With 8 bases clipped from V and 5 bases from J, the junction kept 14 bases outside the gene matches. Per germline, CDR1 MDHEN and CDR2 SYDVKM. CDR3 residues: CASFRPGQGGDNSPLHF. The CDR3 nucleotides read TGTGCCAGCTTTCGGCCCGGACAGGGTGGGGATAATTCACCCCTCCACTTT.

Written as DNA, the CDR3 is TGCGCCAGCAGCCAAGCCGGACAGGGAGATCAGCCCCAGCATTTT. Residues: CASSQAGQGDQPQHF. The V call is TRBV4-1, the J call TRBJ1-5, with 8 bases aligning to TRBD1. Germline V lookup: CDR1 MGHRA, CDR2 YSYEKL. With V trimmed by 1 base and J by 5 bases, 4 bases remained unmatched. The CDR3 is 15 amino acids.

The table lists this clone with a count of one. The J gene is TRBJ2-2, the V gene TRBV18; 7 bases match TRBD1. J gave up 4 bases and V 1 base, and 3 bases lay outside the gene matches. In germline, CDR1 is KGHSH, CDR2 LQKENI. CDR3 size: 15 residues. The DNA for the CDR3 is TGTGCCAGCTCACCACAGGGGGCGATCACCGGGGAGCTGTTTTTT. It specifies CASSPQGAITGELFF.

This clone was detected a few times. The chain joins TRBV19 to TRBJ1-2, with D unresolved. Deletions cut 9 bases from V and 4 bases from J, with 6 bases between. Germline values: CDR1 LNHDA, CDR2 SQIVND (reference sequence). The CDR3 is made up of 10 amino acids. CDR3 sequence (DNA): TGTGCCAGCCGGGGCTATGGCTACACCTTC. Its protein product is CASRGYGYTF. The complete variable domain, with remaining parts taken from reference TRBV19 and TRBJ1-2, reads DGGITQSPKYLFRKEGQNVTLSCEQNLNHDAMYWYRQDPGQGLRLIYYSQIVNDFQKGDIAEGYSVSREKKESFPLTVTSAQKNPTAFYLCASRGYGYTFGSGTRLTVV.

This chain connects TRBV7-3 to TRBJ1-1; 8 bases map to TRBD1. The CDR3 has 15 residues. Germline V gene data show CDR1 as SGHTA and CDR2 as FQGTGA. J was trimmed by 7 bases and V by 4 bases; bases with no gene match: 11. This chain's CDR3 is CASSSSDRGYGEAFF. CDR3 nucleotide sequence: TGTGCCAGCAGCTCCAGCGACAGGGGATATGGTGAAGCTTTCTTT.

The rearrangement joins TRBV30 to TRBJ1-1; tentative D call: TRBD1 (6 bases). Germline V CDR1 and CDR2: GTSNPN, SVGIG (reference sequence). V was shortened by 5 bases and J by 3 bases, with 19 bases between the two germline ends. The CDR3 is 15 residues long. In DNA, the CDR3 is TGTGCCTGGGGCCTAGGGGGTAGGCCTGACACTGAAGCTTTCTTT. It specifies CAWGLGGRPDTEAFF.

The table lists this clone with a count of one. The genes are TRBV6-4 and TRBJ2-1; TRBD2 matches at 8 bases. Germline V gene data show CDR1 as MRHNA and CDR2 as SNTAGT. Trimming removed 6 bases from V and 4 bases from J; junction bases left unmatched: 8. This CDR3 is 15 amino acids long. The CDR3 nucleotides are TGTGCCAGCAGCGAAGCGGGAGTAGGGTACAATGAGCAGTTCTTC. Protein: CASSEAGVGYNEQFF.

The V gene is TRBV7-2, the J gene TRBJ2-2; D is possibly TRBD2 (5 bases). Germline CDR1 and CDR2: SGHTA and FQGNSA. Trimming shortened V by 5 bases and J by 7 bases, and 11 bases separated the two germline ends. The CDR3 covers 13 residues. Here the CDR3 reads CASSPRRDGELFF. The CDR3 DNA reads TGTGCCAGCAGCCCCCGTCGGGACGGGGAGCTGTTTTTT.

This clone has just a few counts. The V call is TRBV1, the J call TRBJ2-3; TRBD2, the table's D call, lacks a check against the DNA. TRBV1 has pseudogene status. This CDR3 is 15 amino acids long. As DNA, the CDR3 is TGCACCAGCAGTCGGGGGGAGTACGGGACAGATACGCAGTATTTT. Encoded protein: CTSSRGEYGTDTQYF.

The chain has TRBV2 and TRBJ2-2; 8 nucleotides agree with TRBD1. In germline, CDR1 is SNHLY, CDR2 FYNNEI. The CDR3 runs to 14 residues. Germline trimming cut 7 bases from V and 3 bases from J; bases unmatched to any gene: 4. CDR3 sequence (DNA): TGTGCCAGCACAGGGGGCGCGTACACCGGGGAGCTGTTTTTT. It specifies CASTGGAYTGELFF.

The CDR3 region is CACRTAASYGYTF. The DNA for the CDR3 is TGTGCCTGCCGGACAGCCGCAAGCTATGGCTACACCTTC. The rearrangement uses TRBV30 and TRBJ1-2; a weak D match, TRBD1 (6 bases). CDR1 is GTSNPN and CDR2 is SVGIG in the germline V gene (reference sequence). V lost 6 bases and J lost 4, with 15 bases in between. CDR3 length equals 13 residues.

The chain recombines TRBV9 with TRBJ2-2; D gene uncertain. This CDR3 has 16 amino acids. Germline lookup yields CDR1 SGDLS and CDR2 YYNGEE. Trimming shortened V by 6 bases and J by 0 bases, and 15 bases separated the two germline ends. CDR3: CASTTRYAANTGELFF. The CDR3 coding sequence is TGTGCCAGCACCACCAGATACGCTGCGAACACCGGGGAGCTGTTTTTT.

The rearrangement links TRBV19 to TRBJ1-5, with a weak D call TRBD1 (5 bases). V shed 5 bases and J shed 1 base, with 12 bases lying between them. Looked up from germline, CDR1 is LNHDA and CDR2 is SQIVND (reference sequence). The CDR3 consists of 15 residues. Here the CDR3 reads CASSPGSGSNQPQHF. The CDR3, as DNA: TGTGCCAGTAGTCCAGGGTCCGGGAGCAATCAGCCCCAGCATTTT.

This sequence joins TRBV27 and TRBJ2-1; a possible D gene is TRBD2 (6 bases). Germline-derived CDR1 and CDR2 are MNHEY and SMNVEV (reference sequence). Trimming took off 8 bases at V and 7 bases at J, with 12 bases between the two ends. CDR3 length: 12 amino acids. The CDR3 DNA sequence: TGTGCCAGCGGGCCGGGGGTGAATGAGCAGTTCTTC. Its protein product is CASGPGVNEQFF.

V gene TRBV24-1 combines with J gene TRBJ1-2, with 10 bases identical to TRBD1. J was trimmed by 8 bases and V by 4 bases; bases with no gene match: 6. Germline CDR1 KGHDR, CDR2 SFDVKD. The CDR3 sequence is 14 residues long. The CDR3 DNA sequence: TGTGCCACCAGTGAGGGGACAGGGGTCGGCGGCTACACCTTC. Amino acids: CATSEGTGVGGYTF.